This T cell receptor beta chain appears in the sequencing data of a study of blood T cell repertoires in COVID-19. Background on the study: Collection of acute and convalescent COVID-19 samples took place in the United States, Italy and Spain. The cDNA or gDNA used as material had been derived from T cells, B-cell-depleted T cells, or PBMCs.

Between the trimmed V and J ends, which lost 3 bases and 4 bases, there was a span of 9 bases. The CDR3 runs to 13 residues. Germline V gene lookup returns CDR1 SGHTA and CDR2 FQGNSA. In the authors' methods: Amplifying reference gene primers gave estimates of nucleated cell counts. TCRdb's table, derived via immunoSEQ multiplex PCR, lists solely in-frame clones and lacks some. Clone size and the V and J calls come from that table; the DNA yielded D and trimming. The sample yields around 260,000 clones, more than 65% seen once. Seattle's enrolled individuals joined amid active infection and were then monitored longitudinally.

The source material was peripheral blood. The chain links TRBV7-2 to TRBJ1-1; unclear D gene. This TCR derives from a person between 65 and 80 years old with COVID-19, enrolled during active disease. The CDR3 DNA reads TGTGCCAGCAGCTTCGGAGCGGCCACTGAAGCTTTCTTT. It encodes CASSFGAATEAFF.